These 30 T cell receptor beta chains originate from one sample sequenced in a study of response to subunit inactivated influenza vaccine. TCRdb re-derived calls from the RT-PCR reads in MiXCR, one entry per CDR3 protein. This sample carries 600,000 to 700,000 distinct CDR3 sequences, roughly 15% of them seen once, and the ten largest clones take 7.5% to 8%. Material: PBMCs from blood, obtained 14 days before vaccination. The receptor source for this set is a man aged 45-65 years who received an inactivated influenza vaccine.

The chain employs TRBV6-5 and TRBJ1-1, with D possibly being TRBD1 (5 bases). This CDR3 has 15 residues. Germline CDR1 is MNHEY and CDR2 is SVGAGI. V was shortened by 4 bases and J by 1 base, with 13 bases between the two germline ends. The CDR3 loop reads CASSSPAGQNTEAFF. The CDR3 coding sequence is TGTGCCAGCAGTTCGCCGGCAGGGCAGAACACTGAAGCTTTCTTT.

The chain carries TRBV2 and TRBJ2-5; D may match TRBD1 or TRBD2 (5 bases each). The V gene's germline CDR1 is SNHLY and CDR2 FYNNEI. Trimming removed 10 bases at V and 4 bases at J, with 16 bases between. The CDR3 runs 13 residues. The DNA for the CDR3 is TGTGCCACAAAATTCGTGGGGGTAGAGACCCAGTACTTC. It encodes CATKFVGVETQYF. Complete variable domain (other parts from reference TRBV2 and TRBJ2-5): EPEVTQTPSHQVTQMGQEVILRCVPISNHLYFYWYRQILGQKVEFLVSFYNNEISEKSEIFDDQFSVERPDGSNFTLKIRSTKLEDSAMYFCATKFVGVETQYFGPGTRLLVL.

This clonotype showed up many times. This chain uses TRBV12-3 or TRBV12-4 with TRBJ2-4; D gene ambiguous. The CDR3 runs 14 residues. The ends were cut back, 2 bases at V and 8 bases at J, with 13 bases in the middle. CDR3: CASSLSRAPDIQYF. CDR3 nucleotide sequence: TGTGCCAGCAGTTTATCTCGGGCCCCAGACATTCAGTACTTC.

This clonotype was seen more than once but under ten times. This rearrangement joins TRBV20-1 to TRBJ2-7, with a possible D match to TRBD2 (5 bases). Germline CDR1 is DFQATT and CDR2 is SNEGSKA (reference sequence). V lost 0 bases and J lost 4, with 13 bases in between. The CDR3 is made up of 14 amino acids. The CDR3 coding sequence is TGCAGTGCTAGAGACCGGGCGGGCTTGTACGAGCAGTACTTC. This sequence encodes CSARDRAGLYEQYF.

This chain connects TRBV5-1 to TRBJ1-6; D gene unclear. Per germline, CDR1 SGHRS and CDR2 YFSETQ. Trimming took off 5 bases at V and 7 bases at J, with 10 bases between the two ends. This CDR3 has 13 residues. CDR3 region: CASRLDGNSPLHF. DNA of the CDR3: TGCGCCAGCAGGCTGGACGGGAATTCACCCCTCCACTTT.

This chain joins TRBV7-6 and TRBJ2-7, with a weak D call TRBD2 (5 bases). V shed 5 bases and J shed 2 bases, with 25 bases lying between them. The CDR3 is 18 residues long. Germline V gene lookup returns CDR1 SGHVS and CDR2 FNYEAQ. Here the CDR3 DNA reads TGTGCCAGCAGCGTTAGAGGTGGGTGGGAGCTATCCCCCTACGAGCAGTACTTC. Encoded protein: CASSVRGGWELSPYEQYF.

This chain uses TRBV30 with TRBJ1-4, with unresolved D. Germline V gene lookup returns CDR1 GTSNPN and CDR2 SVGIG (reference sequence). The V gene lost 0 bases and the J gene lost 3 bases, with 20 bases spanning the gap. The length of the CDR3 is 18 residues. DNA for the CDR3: TGTGCCTGGAGTGTACCCCCCGTGTATGCGGTAGCTAATGAAAAACTGTTTTTT. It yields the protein CAWSVPPVYAVANEKLFF.

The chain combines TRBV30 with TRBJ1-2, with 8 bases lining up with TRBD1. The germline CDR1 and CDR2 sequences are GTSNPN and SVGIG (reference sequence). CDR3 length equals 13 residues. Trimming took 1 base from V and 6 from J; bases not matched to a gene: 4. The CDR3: CAWSATGVDGYTF. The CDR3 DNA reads TGTGCCTGGAGTGCGACAGGGGTGGATGGCTACACCTTC.

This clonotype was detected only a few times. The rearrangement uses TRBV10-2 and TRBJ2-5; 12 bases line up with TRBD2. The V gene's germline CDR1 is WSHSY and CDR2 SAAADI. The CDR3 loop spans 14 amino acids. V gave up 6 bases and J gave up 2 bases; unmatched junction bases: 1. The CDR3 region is CASRGLAGQETQYF. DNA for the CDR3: TGCGCCAGCAGAGGACTAGCGGGGCAAGAGACCCAGTACTTC.

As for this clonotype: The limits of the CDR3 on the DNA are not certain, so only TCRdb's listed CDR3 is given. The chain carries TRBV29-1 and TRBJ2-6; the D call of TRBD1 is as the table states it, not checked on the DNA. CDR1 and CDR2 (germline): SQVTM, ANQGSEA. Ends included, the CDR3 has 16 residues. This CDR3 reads CSVEVGSGAGANVLTF.

CDR3 in amino acids: CASSQEGLTEDEQYF. The CDR3 nucleotides are TGCGCCAGCAGCCAAGAAGGGCTCACAGAGGACGAGCAGTACTTC. The chain is built from TRBV4-3 and TRBJ2-7; no reliable D call. The ends were cut back, 0 bases at V and 5 bases at J, with 14 bases in the middle. Germline loops: CDR1 LGHNA, CDR2 YSLEER. CDR3 size: 15 residues.

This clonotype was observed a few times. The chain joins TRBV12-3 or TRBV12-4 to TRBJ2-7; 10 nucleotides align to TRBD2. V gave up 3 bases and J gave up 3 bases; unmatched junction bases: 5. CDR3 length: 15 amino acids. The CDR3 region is CASSLRSGGGYEQYF. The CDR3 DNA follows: TGTGCCAGCAGTTTGAGGAGCGGGGGGGGCTACGAGCAGTACTTC.

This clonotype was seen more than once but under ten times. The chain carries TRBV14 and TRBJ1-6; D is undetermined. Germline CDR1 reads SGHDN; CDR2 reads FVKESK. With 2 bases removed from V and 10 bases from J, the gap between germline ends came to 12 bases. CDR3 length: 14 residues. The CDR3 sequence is CASSQPLRSSPLHF. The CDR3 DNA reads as TGTGCCAGCAGCCAACCCTTAAGGAGCTCACCCCTCCACTTT.

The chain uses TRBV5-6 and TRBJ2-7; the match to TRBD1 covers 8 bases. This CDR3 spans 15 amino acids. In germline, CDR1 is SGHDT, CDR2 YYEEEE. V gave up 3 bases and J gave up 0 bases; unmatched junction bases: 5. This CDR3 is CASSWGTGPSYEQYF. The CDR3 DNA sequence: TGTGCCAGCAGCTGGGGGACAGGACCCTCCTACGAGCAGTACTTC.

CDR3: CASSSDSGANTGELFF. CDR3 bases: TGTGCCAGCAGTTCTGATAGCGGGGCTAACACCGGGGAGCTGTTTTTT. This rearrangement joins TRBV12-3 or TRBV12-4 to TRBJ2-2, with 8 positions matching TRBD2. This CDR3 region has 16 residues. V shed 4 bases and J 2 bases; nucleotides not matched to a gene: 6.

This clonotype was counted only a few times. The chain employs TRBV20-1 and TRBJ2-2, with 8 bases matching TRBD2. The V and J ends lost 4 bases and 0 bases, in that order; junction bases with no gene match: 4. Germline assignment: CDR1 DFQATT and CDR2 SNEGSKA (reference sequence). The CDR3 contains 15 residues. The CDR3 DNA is TGCAGTGCTATAGGACTAGCAGCGAACACCGGGGAGCTGTTTTTT. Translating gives CSAIGLAANTGELFF.

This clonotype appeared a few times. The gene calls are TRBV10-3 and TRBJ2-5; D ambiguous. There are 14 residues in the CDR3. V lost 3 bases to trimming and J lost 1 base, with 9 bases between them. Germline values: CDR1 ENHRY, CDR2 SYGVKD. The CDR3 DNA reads TGTGCCATCAGTGATGTCAGCTTCCAAGAGACCCAGTACTTC. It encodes CAISDVSFQETQYF.

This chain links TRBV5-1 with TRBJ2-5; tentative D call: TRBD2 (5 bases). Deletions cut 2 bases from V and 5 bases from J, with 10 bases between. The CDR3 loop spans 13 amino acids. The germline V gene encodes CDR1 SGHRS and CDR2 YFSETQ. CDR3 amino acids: CASSFPSRETQYF. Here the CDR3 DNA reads TGCGCCAGCAGCTTCCCTAGCAGGGAGACCCAGTACTTC.

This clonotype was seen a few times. The CDR3 is CASSARGGDFETQYF. As DNA, the CDR3 is TGTGCCAGCAGCGCCCGAGGGGGAGATTTCGAGACCCAGTACTTC. The chain uses TRBV9 and TRBJ2-5, with a weak D call TRBD1 (6 bases). The V gene lost 3 bases and the J gene lost 5 bases, with 17 bases spanning the gap. CDR3 length: 15 residues. Germline V gives CDR1 SGDLS, CDR2 YYNGEE. The variable domain in full, with the rest retrieved from reference TRBV9 and TRBJ2-5, is DSGVTQTPKHLITATGQRVTLRCSPRSGDLSVYWYQQSLDQGLQFLIQYYNGEERAKGNILERFSAQQFPDLHSELNLSSLELGDSALYFCASSARGGDFETQYFGPGTRLLVL.

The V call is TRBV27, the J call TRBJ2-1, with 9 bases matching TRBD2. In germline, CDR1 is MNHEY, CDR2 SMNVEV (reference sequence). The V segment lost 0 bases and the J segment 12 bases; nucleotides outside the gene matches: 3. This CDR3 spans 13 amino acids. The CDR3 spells CASSLSPSGMQFF. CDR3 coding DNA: TGTGCCAGCAGTTTATCCCCTAGCGGGATGCAGTTCTTC.

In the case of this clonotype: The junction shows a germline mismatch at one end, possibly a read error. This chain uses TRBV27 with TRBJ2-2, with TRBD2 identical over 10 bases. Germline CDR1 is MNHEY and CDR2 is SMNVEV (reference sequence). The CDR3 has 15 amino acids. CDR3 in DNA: TGTGCCAGCACAAGCGGGAGGGGACACACCGGGGAGCTGTCTTTT. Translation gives CASTSGRGHTGELSF.

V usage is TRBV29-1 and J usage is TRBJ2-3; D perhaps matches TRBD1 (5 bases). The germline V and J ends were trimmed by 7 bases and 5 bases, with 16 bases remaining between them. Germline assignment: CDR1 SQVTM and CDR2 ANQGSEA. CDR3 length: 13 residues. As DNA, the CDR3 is TGCAGCGAAGGTGGCAGGGCAGGAGATACGCAGTATTTT. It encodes CSEGGRAGDTQYF.

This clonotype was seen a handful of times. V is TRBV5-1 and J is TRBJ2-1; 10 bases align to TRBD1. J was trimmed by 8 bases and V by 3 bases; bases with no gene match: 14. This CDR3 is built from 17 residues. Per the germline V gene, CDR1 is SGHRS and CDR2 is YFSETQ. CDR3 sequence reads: CASSSRGTGTGEHEQFF. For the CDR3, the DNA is TGCGCCAGCAGCTCTCGGGGAACCGGGACAGGGGAACATGAGCAGTTCTTC. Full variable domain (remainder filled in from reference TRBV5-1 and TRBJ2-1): KAGVTQTPRYLIKTRGQQVTLSCSPISGHRSVSWYQQTPGQGLQFLFEYFSETQRNKGNFPGRFSGRQFSNSRSEMNVSTLELGDSALYLCASSSRGTGTGEHEQFFGPGTRLTVL.

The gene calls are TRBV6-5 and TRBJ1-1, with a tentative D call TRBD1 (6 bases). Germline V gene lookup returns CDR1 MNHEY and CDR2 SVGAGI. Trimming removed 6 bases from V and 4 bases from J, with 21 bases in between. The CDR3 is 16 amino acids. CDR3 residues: CASSRGGAAASTEAFF. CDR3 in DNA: TGTGCCAGCAGCCGCGGGGGGGCCGCGGCTTCCACTGAAGCTTTCTTT.

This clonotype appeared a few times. The CDR3 DNA sequence: TGTGCCAGCAGTCCTACGGGGACCGTGGAGACCCAGTACTTC. Protein: CASSPTGTVETQYF. The chain is built from TRBV12-3 or TRBV12-4 and TRBJ2-5; D is possibly TRBD1 or TRBD2 (5 bases each). The CDR3 covers 14 residues. Trimming shortened V by 5 bases and J by 5 bases, and 15 bases separated the two germline ends.

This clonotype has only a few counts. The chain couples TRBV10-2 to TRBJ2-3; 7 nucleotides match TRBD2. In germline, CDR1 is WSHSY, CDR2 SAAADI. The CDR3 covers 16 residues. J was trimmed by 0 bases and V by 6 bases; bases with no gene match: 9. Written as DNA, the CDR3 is TGCGCCAGCAGGCCCCGGGACTACTATAGCACAGATACGCAGTATTTT. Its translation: CASRPRDYYSTDTQYF.

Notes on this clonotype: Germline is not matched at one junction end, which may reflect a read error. In DNA form, the CDR3 reads TGCATCGTTGAGATGACAGGGAGTCATAGTGAGCAGTTCTTC. Translating it yields CIVEMTGSHSEQFF. The chain uses TRBV29-1 and TRBJ2-1; 7 positions agree with TRBD1. The CDR3 is 14 residues long. Germline V gene sequence: CDR1 SQVTM, CDR2 ANQGSEA.

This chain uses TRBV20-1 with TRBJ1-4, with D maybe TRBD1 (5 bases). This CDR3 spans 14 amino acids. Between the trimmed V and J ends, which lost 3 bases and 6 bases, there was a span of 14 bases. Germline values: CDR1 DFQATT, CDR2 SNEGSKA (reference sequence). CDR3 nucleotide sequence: TGCAGTGCTAGTTGGGAGGGGAAAGATGAAAAACTGTTTTTT. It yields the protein CSASWEGKDEKLFF.

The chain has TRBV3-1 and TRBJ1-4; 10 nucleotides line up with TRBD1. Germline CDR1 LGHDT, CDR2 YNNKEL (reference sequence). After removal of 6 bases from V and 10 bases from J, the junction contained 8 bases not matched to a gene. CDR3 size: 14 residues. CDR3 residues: CASSSRQGAGKLFF. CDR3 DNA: TGTGCCAGCAGTTCCCGACAGGGGGCCGGAAAACTGTTTTTT.

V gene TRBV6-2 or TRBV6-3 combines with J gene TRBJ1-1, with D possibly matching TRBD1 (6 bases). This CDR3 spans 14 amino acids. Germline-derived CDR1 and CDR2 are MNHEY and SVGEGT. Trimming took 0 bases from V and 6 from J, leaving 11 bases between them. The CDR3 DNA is TGTGCCAGCAGTTACTCGGGGGCAGGGGCTGAAGCTTTCTTT. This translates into CASSYSGAGAEAFF.